This entry is about one T cell receptor (beta chain). Its antigen is undetermined. This sample is drawn from a study of identical twins. Study-level findings and limits: Its conclusions, products of cross-sectional statistical analysis, did not come from following the same donors.

In TCRdb, the 5' RACE reads were re-called with MiXCR into one record per CDR3 protein. The table includes approximately 890,000 distinct CDR3 sequences, roughly an eighth detected once. This CDR3 region has 18 residues. Germline V gene data show CDR1 as LGHNA and CDR2 as YNFKEQ. V lost 0 bases to trimming and J lost 9 bases; unmatched junction nucleotides: 16. These data also formed part of another study, on yellow fever vaccine responses in identical twins. That investigation notes: Reportedly, twins showed a vaccine T cell response that looked partly convergent and partly personalized.

This chain links TRBV4-2 with TRBJ2-1, with 8 bases lining up with TRBD2. Sequencing used PBMCs. This TCR derives from a woman younger than 35 in good health. CDR3 nucleotide sequence: TGTGCCAGCAGCCAAGATCCGGGGGGGCGATACATAGGAAGTGAGCAGTTCTTC. This encodes CASSQDPGGRYIGSEQFF.